The 16 T cell receptor beta chains presented below share a single source sample, sequenced in a study of blood T cell repertoires in COVID-19. Here immunoSEQ multiplex PCR was the method, and the copy in TCRdb shows in-frame clones only, minus some. The sample records some 100,000 clones, over 80% being singletons. Sequenced sample: peripheral blood. Receptor source: a woman aged 70-85 years with active or convalescent COVID-19.

The genes are TRBV2 and TRBJ1-5; D may be TRBD1 (6 bases). The V gene lost 4 bases and the J gene lost 0 bases, with 10 bases spanning the gap. The germline CDR1 and CDR2 sequences are SNHLY and FYNNEI. The CDR3 contains 15 residues. CDR3 DNA sequence: TGTGCCAGCAGTGCGGACAGCTATAGCAATCAGCCCCAGCATTTT. Encoded protein: CASSADSYSNQPQHF.

This chain connects TRBV4-3 to TRBJ2-1; TRBD1 matches 7 bases. Germline trimming cut 0 bases from V and 6 bases from J; bases unmatched to any gene: 8. Per the germline V gene, CDR1 is LGHNA and CDR2 is YSLEER. This CDR3 spans 16 amino acids. The CDR3 nucleotides read TGCGCCAGCAGCCAAGAGAGAACTACAGGGGTCAATGAGCAGTTCTTC. It codes for CASSQERTTGVNEQFF.

The rearrangement uses TRBV19 and TRBJ2-1; possible D gene TRBD1, 7 bases. V was shortened by 4 bases and J by 3 bases, with 19 bases between the two germline ends. There are 17 residues in the CDR3. Germline CDR1 and CDR2: LNHDA and SQIVND (reference sequence). The CDR3, as DNA: TGTGCCAGTAGTACGATATCTCGGGGGACAGTCTACAATGAGCAGTTCTTC. It translates to CASSTISRGTVYNEQFF.

The rearrangement links TRBV5-4 to TRBJ2-7, with 8 nucleotides matching TRBD2. J gave up 7 bases and V 1 base, and 16 bases lay outside the gene matches. CDR3 length: 17 amino acids. Germline V gene sequence: CDR1 SGHNT, CDR2 YYREEE (reference sequence). CDR3 sequence reads: CASSLPRGGGPPTEQYF. DNA for the CDR3: TGTGCCAGCAGCTTGCCCCGTGGCGGGGGGCCTCCTACGGAGCAGTACTTC. The entire variable domain, with the rest obtained from reference TRBV5-4 and TRBJ2-7, is as follows: ETGVTQSPTHLIKTRGQQVTLRCSSQSGHNTVSWYQQALGQGPQFIFQYYREEENGRGNFPPRFSGLQFPNYSSELNVNALELDDSALYLCASSLPRGGGPPTEQYFGPGTRLTVT.

In its sample, this clone was seen once. V gene TRBV18 combines with J gene TRBJ2-3, with a possible D match to TRBD1 (5 bases). V lost 3 bases to trimming and J lost 0 bases, with 19 bases between them. The CDR3 is 18 residues long. The germline CDR1 and CDR2 sequences are KGHSH and LQKENI. Written as DNA, the CDR3 is TGTGCCAGCTCACCGTTGCGAGGTGGGGCCGGAAGCACAGATACGCAGTATTTT. Residues: CASSPLRGGAGSTDTQYF.

The chain is built from TRBV11-2 and TRBJ2-7; D possibly corresponds to TRBD1 (6 bases). The ends were cut back, 3 bases at V and 6 bases at J, with 15 bases in the middle. The CDR3 is 14 amino acids. Germline values: CDR1 SGHAT, CDR2 FQNNGV. The CDR3 loop is CASSFTGSHGEQYF. The CDR3 DNA is TGTGCCAGCAGCTTTACAGGGAGTCACGGCGAGCAGTACTTC.

The chain recombines TRBV19 with TRBJ1-2; D is undetermined. CDR3 length equals 13 residues. Trimming removed 5 bases from V and 8 bases from J, with 15 bases in between. Germline loops: CDR1 LNHDA, CDR2 SQIVND (reference sequence). As DNA, the CDR3 is TGTGCCAGTAGTCCTCAAGCGGTTTACGGCTACACCTTC. Translating gives CASSPQAVYGYTF. The complete variable domain, with remaining parts taken from reference TRBV19 and TRBJ1-2, reads DGGITQSPKYLFRKEGQNVTLSCEQNLNHDAMYWYRQDPGQGLRLIYYSQIVNDFQKGDIAEGYSVSREKKESFPLTVTSAQKNPTAFYLCASSPQAVYGYTFGSGTRLTVV.

The rearrangement links TRBV2 to TRBJ2-5; 10 nucleotides align to TRBD1. CDR1 SNHLY and CDR2 FYNNEI come from the germline V gene. This CDR3 spans 15 amino acids. V lost 6 bases, J lost 2 bases, and 6 bases stayed unmatched. This chain's CDR3 is CASRGDRGRQETQYF. The CDR3 bases are TGTGCCAGCAGGGGGGACAGGGGAAGGCAAGAGACCCAGTACTTC.

The chain links TRBV5-1 to TRBJ2-7; 11 positions agree with TRBD1. The length of the CDR3 is 14 residues. V lost 4 bases to trimming and J lost 4 bases; unmatched junction nucleotides: 4. Per germline, CDR1 SGHRS and CDR2 YFSETQ. The CDR3 bases are TGCGCCAGCAGCCCGGGGACAGGGGGGTACGAGCAGTACTTC. It encodes CASSPGTGGYEQYF. Filled out from reference TRBV5-1 and TRBJ2-7, the complete variable domain reads KAGVTQTPRYLIKTRGQQVTLSCSPISGHRSVSWYQQTPGQGLQFLFEYFSETQRNKGNFPGRFSGRQFSNSRSEMNVSTLELGDSALYLCASSPGTGGYEQYFGPGTRLTVT.

This chain joins TRBV27 and TRBJ1-5; D not certain. This CDR3 is 15 amino acids long. Trimming shortened V by 3 bases and J by 2 bases, and 11 bases separated the two germline ends. CDR1 and CDR2 from the germline V gene are MNHEY and SMNVEV (reference sequence). CDR3 amino acids: CASSFLAGGNQPQHF. In nucleotides, the CDR3 is TGTGCCAGCAGTTTCCTTGCAGGCGGCAATCAGCCCCAGCATTTT.

The V and J genes are TRBV18 and TRBJ1-1; 7 bases agree with TRBD1. The V gene's germline CDR1 is KGHSH and CDR2 LQKENI. V lost 3 bases, J lost 5 bases, and 6 bases stayed unmatched. The CDR3 has 14 residues. CDR3 in DNA: TGTGCCAGCTCACCCGACAGGGTGAGGACTGAAGCTTTCTTT. Translation gives CASSPDRVRTEAFF.

The chain couples TRBV28 to TRBJ2-7; TRBD1 is a possible D gene (5 bases). From germline, CDR1 is MDHEN and CDR2 SYDVKM. Trimming left V 10 bases short and J 4 bases short, with 11 bases between. This CDR3 contains 11 residues. For the CDR3, the DNA is TGTGCCACCAAGGGGAAATACGAGCAGTACTTC. Amino acid sequence: CATKGKYEQYF.

This clone has a handful of counts. The chain combines TRBV4-1 with TRBJ2-3, with 13 bases identical to TRBD2. V shed 4 bases, J shed 1 base, and the junction held 11 bases outside the gene matches. This CDR3 contains 19 residues. The germline CDR1 and CDR2 sequences are MGHRA and YSYEKL. The CDR3 protein is CASSLGLAGALGGTDTQYF. CDR3 nucleotide sequence: TGCGCCAGCAGCCTCGGACTAGCGGGGGCCCTAGGGGGCACAGATACGCAGTATTTT.

J is TRBJ2-7 and V is TRBV4-3; 7 nucleotides align to TRBD2. The germline V gene encodes CDR1 LGHNA and CDR2 YSLEER. The J segment lost 0 bases and the V segment lost 0 bases, leaving 11 bases of the junction unmatched. This CDR3 comprises 18 residues. The CDR3 sequence: CASSQESGAGVSSYEQYF. The DNA of the CDR3 is TGCGCCAGCAGCCAAGAGTCCGGGGCGGGGGTGAGCTCCTACGAGCAGTACTTC.

The V and J genes are TRBV19 and TRBJ1-3, with TRBD1 as a possible D gene (6 bases). V was shortened by 5 bases and J by 0 bases, with 14 bases between the two germline ends. The CDR3 contains 16 residues. Germline CDR1 and CDR2: LNHDA and SQIVND (reference sequence). CDR3 sequence (DNA): TGTGCCAGTAGTGGGGGACATACGAGCTCTGGAAACACCATATATTTT. Translating gives CASSGGHTSSGNTIYF.

The chain combines TRBV2 with TRBJ2-5; the match to TRBD2 covers 10 bases. CDR3 length equals 14 residues. Germline CDR1 is SNHLY and CDR2 is FYNNEI. With 10 bases clipped from V and 2 bases from J, the junction kept 7 bases outside the gene matches. The CDR3 region has the DNA TGTGCCACCAAAAGGGGACTAGCGCAAGAGACCCAGTACTTC. This gives the protein CATKRGLAQETQYF.